A single T cell receptor beta chain is shown here with its context. V lost 3 bases to trimming and J lost 7 bases; unmatched junction nucleotides: 4. The CDR3 contains 15 residues. Germline CDR1 is SGHTA and CDR2 is FQGNSA. PCR used 60 Vbeta primers and 13 Jbeta primers. The protocol was immunoSEQ multiplex PCR, while the TCRdb copy is restricted to in-frame clones and leaves out a portion. The data contain roughly 150,000 clones, approximately 88% of them singletons. This entry is derived from a study of cytomegalovirus exposure and HLA in healthy donors. Across the study: Sequencing of 150 million to 200 million T cells in an earlier analysis found under 120 million unique TCR beta sequences. Early on, a data release was issued that held 65 million to 100 million unique TCRs from HLA-typed donors.

The receptor's source is a boy under 10 years old in good health and CMV-seronegative. The sequenced sample was PBMCs. The chain is built from TRBV7-2 and TRBJ2-1, with 12 bases identical to TRBD2. CDR3 amino acids: CASSFTGTSGNEQFF. DNA for the CDR3: TGTGCCAGCAGCTTTACCGGGACTAGCGGGAATGAGCAGTTCTTC. The full variable domain, rest sourced from reference TRBV7-2 and TRBJ2-1, is GAGVSQSPSNKVTEKGKDVELRCDPISGHTALYWYRQSLGQGLEFLIYFQGNSAPDKSGLPSDRFSAERTGGSVSTLTIQRTQQEDSAVYLCASSFTGTSGNEQFFGPGTRLTVL.